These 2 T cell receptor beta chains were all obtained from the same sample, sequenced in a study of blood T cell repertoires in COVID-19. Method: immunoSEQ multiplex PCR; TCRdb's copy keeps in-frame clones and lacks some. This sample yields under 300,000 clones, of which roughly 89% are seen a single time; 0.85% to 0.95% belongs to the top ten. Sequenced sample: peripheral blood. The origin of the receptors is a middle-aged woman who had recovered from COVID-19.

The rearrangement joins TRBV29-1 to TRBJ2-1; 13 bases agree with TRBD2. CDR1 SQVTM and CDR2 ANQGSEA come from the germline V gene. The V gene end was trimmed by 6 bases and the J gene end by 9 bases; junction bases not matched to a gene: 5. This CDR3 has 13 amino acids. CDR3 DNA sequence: TGCAGCGTCTGGACTAGCGGGAGCGCTGAGCAGTTCTTC. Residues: CSVWTSGSAEQFF.

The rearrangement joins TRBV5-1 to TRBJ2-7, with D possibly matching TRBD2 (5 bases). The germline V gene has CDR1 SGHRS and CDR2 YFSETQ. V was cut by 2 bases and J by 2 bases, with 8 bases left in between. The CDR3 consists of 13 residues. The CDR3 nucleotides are TGCGCCAGCAGCTTAGAGGGTGCCTACGAGCAGTACTTC. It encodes CASSLEGAYEQYF. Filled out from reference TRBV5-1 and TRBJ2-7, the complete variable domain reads KAGVTQTPRYLIKTRGQQVTLSCSPISGHRSVSWYQQTPGQGLQFLFEYFSETQRNKGNFPGRFSGRQFSNSRSEMNVSTLELGDSALYLCASSLEGAYEQYFGPGTRLTVT.